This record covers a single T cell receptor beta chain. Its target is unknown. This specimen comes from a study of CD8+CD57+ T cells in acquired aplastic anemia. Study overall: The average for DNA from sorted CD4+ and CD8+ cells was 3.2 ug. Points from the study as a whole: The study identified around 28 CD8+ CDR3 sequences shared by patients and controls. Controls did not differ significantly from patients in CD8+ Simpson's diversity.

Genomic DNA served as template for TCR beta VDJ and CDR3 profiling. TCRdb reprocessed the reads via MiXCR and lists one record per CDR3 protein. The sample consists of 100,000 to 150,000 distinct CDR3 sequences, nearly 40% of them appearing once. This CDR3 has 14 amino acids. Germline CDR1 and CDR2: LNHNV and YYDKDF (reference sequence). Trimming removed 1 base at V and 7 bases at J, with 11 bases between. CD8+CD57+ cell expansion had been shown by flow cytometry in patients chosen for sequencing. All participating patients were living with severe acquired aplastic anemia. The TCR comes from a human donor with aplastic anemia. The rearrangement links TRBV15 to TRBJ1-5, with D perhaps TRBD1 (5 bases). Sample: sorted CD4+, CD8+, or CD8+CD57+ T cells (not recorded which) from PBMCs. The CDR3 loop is CATSRGGVLQPQHF. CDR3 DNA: TGTGCCACCAGCAGAGGAGGGGTTCTCCAGCCCCAGCATTTT.